The clone carrying this TCR beta chain was seen a handful of times. Its cognate antigen is unknown. This record belongs to a study of response to subunit inactivated influenza vaccine. Findings of the study overall: Only a handful of new T cells, the authors suggested, are recruited with each seasonal influenza vaccination.

TCRdb re-derived calls from the RT-PCR reads in MiXCR, one entry per CDR3 protein. The table has about 650,000 distinct CDR3 sequences, around 13% seen once. The germline CDR1 and CDR2 sequences are LGHDT and YNNKEL (reference sequence). The ends were cut back, 4 bases at V and 6 bases at J, with 16 bases in the middle. The CDR3 is made up of 15 amino acids. The receptor's source is a man aged 45 to 65 who received an inactivated influenza vaccine. The chain has TRBV3-1 and TRBJ1-5; tentative D call: TRBD1 (5 bases). Sequencing used PBMCs from blood, obtained around two weeks before vaccination. CDR3 amino acids: CASSLGRGVSQPQHF. The CDR3 DNA reads as TGTGCCAGCAGCCTAGGGAGGGGTGTTAGTCAGCCCCAGCATTTT. The full variable domain, with the rest looked up from reference TRBV3-1 and TRBJ1-5, is DTAVSQTPKYLVTQMGNDKSIKCEQNLGHDTMYWYKQDSKKFLKIMFSYNNKELIINETVPNRFSPKSPDKAHLNLHINSLELGDSAVYFCASSLGRGVSQPQHFGDGTRLSIL.